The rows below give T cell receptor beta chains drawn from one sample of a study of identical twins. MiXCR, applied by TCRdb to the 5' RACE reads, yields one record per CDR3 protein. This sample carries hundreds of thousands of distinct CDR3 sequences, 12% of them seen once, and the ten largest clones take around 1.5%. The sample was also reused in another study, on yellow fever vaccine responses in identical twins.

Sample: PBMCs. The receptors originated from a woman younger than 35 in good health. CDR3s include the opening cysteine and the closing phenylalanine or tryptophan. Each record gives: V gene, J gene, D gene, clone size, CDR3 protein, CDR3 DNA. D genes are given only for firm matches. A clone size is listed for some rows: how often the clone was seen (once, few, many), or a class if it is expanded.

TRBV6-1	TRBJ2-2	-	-	CASGGQLNTGELFF	TGTGCCAGCGGGGGACAACTGAACACCGGGGAGCTGTTTTTT
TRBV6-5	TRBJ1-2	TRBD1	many	CASSFWQETGVRHTF	TGTGCCAGCAGTTTTTGGCAGGAGACAGGGGTCCGCCACACCTTC
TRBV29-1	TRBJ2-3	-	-	CSADIMTDTQYF	TGCAGCGCCGACATTATGACAGATACGCAGTATTTT
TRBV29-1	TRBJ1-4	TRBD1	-	CSVGAGGTEKLFF	TGCAGCGTTGGCGCAGGGGGGACTGAAAAACTGTTTTTT
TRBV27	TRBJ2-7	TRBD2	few	CASSPRTSNDEQYF	TGTGCCAGCAGTCCGCGGACTAGTAATGACGAGCAGTACTTC
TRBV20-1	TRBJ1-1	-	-	CSARVGRTTEAFF	TGCAGTGCTAGAGTGGGTAGGACCACTGAAGCTTTCTTT
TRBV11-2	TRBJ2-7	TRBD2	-	CASSLVTSGYEQYF	TGTGCCAGCAGCTTAGTCACTAGCGGATACGAGCAGTACTTC
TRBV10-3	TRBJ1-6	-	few	CAITRSGGDSPLHF	TGTGCCATCACTCGCTCGGGGGGCGACTCACCCCTCCACTTT
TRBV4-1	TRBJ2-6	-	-	CASSQDPPGVSGANVLTF	TGCGCCAGCAGCCAAGATCCCCCCGGGGTCTCTGGGGCCAACGTCCTGACTTTC
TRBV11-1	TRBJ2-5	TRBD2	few	CASSPNQIRLAGIQETQYF	TGTGCCAGCAGCCCCAACCAAATCCGACTAGCGGGGATTCAAGAGACCCAGTACTTC
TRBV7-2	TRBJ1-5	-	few	CASSPELGPLPQHF	TGTGCCAGCAGTCCTGAACTCGGCCCCCTGCCCCAGCATTTT
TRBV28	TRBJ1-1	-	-	CASSRDTYTEAFF	TGTGCCAGCAGTAGAGACACTTACACTGAAGCTTTCTTT
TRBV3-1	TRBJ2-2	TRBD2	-	CASSQDPGTSGSSGELFF	TGTGCCAGCAGCCAAGACCCCGGGACTAGCGGGAGTTCCGGGGAGCTGTTTTTT
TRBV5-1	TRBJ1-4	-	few	CASSVNPDNEKLFF	TGCGCCAGCAGCGTGAACCCAGATAATGAAAAACTGTTTTTT
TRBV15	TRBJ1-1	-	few	CATSRGGQLEAFF	TGTGCCACCAGCAGAGGAGGACAGTTAGAAGCTTTCTTT
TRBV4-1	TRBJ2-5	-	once	CASSFPGGRRLQETQYF	TGCGCCAGCAGCTTTCCTGGGGGGAGGCGGCTCCAAGAGACCCAGTACTTC
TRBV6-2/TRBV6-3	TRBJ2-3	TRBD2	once	CASRRTSGGGDTQYF	TGTGCCAGCAGAAGGACTAGCGGGGGTGGGGATACGCAGTATTTT